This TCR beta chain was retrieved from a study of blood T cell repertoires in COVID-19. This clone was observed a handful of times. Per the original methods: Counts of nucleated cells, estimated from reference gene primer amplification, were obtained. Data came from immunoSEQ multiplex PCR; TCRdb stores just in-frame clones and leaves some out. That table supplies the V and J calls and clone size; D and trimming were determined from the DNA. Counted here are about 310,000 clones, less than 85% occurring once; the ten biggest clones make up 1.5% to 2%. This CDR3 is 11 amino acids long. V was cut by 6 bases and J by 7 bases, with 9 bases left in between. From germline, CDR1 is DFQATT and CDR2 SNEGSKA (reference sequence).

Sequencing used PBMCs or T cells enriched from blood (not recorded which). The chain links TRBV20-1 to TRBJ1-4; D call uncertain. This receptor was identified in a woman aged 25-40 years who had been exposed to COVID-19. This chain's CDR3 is CSASLSEKLFF. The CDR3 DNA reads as TGCAGTGCGAGCCTTTCTGAAAAACTGTTTTTT.